This TCR beta chain appears in the sequencing data of a study of T cell responses to AZD1222 COVID-19 vaccine. Turning to the study itself: Whether given at about 4 or about 12 weeks, second doses were pooled. Whole-study results and caveats: Only a handful of AZD1222 recipients were seropositive at baseline.

Only in-frame clones appear in the TCRdb table, and some are missing; sequencing was by immunoSEQ multiplex PCR. The sample includes more than 150,000 clones, about 87% of them seen just once. The V gene lost 5 bases and the J gene lost 7 bases, with 17 bases spanning the gap. The germline gives CDR1 MDHEN, CDR2 SYDVKM. This CDR3 comprises 14 residues. As regards this clone: Its antigen is unidentified.

The sequencing here drew on peripheral blood, taken on day 0 of AZD1222 vaccination. The TCR originated in an adult in good health. The chain recombines TRBV28 with TRBJ1-2; no clear D gene. CDR3 nucleotides: TGTGCCAGCAGTGGGCGGGTCCTTAGGCTTGGCTACACCTTC. Translated: CASSGRVLRLGYTF.